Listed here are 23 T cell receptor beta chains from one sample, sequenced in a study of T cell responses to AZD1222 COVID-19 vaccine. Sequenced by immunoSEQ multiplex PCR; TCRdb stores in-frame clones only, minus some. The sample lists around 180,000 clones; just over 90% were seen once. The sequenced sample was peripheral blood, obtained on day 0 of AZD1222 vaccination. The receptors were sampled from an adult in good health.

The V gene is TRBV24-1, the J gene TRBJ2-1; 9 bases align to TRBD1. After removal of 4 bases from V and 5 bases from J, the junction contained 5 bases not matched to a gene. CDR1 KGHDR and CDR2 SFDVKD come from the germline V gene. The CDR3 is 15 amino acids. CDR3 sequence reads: CATSESGTGNNEQFF. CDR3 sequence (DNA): TGTGCCACCAGTGAGTCCGGGACAGGGAACAATGAGCAGTTCTTC.

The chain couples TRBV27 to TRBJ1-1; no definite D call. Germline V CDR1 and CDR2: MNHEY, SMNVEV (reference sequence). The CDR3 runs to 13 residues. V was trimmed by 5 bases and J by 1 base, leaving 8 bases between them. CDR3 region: CASSPHKNTEAFF. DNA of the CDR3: TGTGCCAGCAGTCCTCACAAGAACACTGAAGCTTTCTTT.

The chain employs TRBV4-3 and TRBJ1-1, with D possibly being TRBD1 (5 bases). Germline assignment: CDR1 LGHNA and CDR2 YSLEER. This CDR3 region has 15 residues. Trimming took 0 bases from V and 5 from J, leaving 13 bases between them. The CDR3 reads CASSQDVDSTTEAFF. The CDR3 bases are TGCGCCAGCAGCCAAGACGTCGACAGCACTACTGAAGCTTTCTTT.

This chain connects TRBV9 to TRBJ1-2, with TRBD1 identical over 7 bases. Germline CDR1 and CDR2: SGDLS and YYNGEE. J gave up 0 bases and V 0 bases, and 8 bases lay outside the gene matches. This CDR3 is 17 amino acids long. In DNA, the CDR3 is TGTGCCAGCAGCGTAGCAGACAGGGAGGTTGCTAACTATGGCTACACCTTC. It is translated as CASSVADREVANYGYTF.

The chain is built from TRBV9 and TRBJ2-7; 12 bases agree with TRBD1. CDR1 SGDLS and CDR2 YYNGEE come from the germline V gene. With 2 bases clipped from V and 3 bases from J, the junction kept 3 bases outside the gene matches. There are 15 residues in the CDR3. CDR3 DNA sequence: TGTGCCAGCAGCGTGGGACAGGGGGCGCGCTACGAGCAGTACTTC. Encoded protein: CASSVGQGARYEQYF.

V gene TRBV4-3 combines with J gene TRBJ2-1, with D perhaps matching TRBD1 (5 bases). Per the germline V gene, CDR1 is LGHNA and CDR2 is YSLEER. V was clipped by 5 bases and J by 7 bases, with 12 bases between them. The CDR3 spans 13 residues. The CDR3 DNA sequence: TGCGCCAGCAGCGTCCACCAGGGAAATGAGCAGTTCTTC. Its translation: CASSVHQGNEQFF.

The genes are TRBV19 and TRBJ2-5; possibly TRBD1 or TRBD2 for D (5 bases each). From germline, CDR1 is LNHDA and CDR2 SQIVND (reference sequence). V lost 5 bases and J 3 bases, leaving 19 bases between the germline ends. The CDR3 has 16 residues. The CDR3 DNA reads TGTGCCAGTAGTCCGGGACGGCGAGGGGCCGAAGAGACCCAGTACTTC. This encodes CASSPGRRGAEETQYF.

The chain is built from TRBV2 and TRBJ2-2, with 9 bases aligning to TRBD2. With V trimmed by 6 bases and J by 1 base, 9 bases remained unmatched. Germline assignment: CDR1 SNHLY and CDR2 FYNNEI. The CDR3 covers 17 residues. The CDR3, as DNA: TGTGCCAGCAGGCTTAGGTCTAGCGGGATGAACACCGGGGAGCTGTTTTTT. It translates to CASRLRSSGMNTGELFF.

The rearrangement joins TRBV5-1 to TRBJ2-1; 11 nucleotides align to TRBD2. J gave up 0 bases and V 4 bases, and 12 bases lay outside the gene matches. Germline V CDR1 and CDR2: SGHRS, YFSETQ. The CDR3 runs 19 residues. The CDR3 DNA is TGCGCCAGCAGCGTCGCTTTTAGCGGGGGGGCTAGCTCCTACAATGAGCAGTTCTTC. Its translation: CASSVAFSGGASSYNEQFF.

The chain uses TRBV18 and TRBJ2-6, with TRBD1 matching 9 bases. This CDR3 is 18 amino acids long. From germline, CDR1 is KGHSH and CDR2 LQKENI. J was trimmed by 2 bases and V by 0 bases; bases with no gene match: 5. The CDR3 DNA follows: TGTGCCAGCTCACCACCGACAGGGGGAAGGGCTGGGGCCAACGTCCTGACTTTC. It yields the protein CASSPPTGGRAGANVLTF.

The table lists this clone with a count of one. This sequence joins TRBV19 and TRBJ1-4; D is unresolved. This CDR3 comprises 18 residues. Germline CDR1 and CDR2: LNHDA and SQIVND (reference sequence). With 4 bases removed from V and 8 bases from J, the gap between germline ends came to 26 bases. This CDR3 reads CASSTPLQDQTFLEKLFF. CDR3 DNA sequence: TGTGCCAGTAGTACCCCACTTCAGGACCAAACTTTTTTGGAAAAACTGTTTTTT.

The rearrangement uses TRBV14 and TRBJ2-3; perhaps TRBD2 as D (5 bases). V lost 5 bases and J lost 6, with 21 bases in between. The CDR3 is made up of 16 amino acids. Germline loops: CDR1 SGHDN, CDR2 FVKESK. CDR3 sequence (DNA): TGTGCCAGCAGCATCGGGGTAGCCCGAGTAATGGATACGCAGTATTTT. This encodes CASSIGVARVMDTQYF.

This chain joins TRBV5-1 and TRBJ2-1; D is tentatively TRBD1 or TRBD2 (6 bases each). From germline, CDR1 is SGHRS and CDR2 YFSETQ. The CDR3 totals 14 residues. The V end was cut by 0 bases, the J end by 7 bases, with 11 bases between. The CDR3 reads CASSLGGLANEQFF. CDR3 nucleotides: TGCGCCAGCAGCTTGGGGGGGCTAGCGAATGAGCAGTTCTTC.

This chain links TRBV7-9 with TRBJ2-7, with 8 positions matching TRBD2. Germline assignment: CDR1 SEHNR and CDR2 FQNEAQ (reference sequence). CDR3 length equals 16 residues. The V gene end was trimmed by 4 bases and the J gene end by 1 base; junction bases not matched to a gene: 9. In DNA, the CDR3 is TGTGCCAGCAGCTCCGGGGGGGCCAGGAAGTCCTACGAGCAGTACTTC. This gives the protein CASSSGGARKSYEQYF.

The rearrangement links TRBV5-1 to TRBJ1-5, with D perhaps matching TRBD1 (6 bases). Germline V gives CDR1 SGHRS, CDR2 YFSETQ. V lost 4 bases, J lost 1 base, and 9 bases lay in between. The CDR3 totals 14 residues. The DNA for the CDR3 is TGCGCCAGCAGCCCGGACAGCAGCAATCAGCCCCAGCATTTT. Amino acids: CASSPDSSNQPQHF.

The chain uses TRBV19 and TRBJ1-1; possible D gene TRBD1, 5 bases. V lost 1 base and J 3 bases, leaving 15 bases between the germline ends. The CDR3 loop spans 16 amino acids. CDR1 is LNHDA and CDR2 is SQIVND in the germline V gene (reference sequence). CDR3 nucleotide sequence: TGTGCCAGTAGTATAGGTGCCGGGGGAGGTTACACTGAAGCTTTCTTT. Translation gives CASSIGAGGGYTEAFF.

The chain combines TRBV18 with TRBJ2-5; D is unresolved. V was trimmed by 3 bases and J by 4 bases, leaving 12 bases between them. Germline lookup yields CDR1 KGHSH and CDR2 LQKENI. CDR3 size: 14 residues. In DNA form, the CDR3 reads TGTGCCAGCTCACCTCGGGTAGAGGCAGAGACCCAGTACTTC. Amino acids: CASSPRVEAETQYF. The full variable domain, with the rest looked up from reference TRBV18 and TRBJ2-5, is NAGVMQNPRHLVRRRGQEARLRCSPMKGHSHVYWYRQLPEEGLKFMVYLQKENIIDESGMPKERFSAEFPKEGPSILRIQQVVRGDSAAYFCASSPRVEAETQYFGPGTRLLVL.

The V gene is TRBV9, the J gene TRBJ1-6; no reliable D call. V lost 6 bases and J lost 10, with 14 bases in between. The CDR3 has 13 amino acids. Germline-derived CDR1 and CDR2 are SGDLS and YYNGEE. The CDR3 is CASTRGFGSPLHF. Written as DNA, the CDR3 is TGTGCCAGCACGCGAGGGTTTGGATCACCCCTCCACTTT.

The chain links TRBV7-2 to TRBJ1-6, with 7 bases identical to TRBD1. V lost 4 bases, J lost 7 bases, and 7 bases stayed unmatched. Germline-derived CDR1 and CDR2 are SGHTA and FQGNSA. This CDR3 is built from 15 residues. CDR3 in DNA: TGTGCCAGCAGCTCAAGACAGGGTTGGAATTCACCCCTCCACTTT. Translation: CASSSRQGWNSPLHF.

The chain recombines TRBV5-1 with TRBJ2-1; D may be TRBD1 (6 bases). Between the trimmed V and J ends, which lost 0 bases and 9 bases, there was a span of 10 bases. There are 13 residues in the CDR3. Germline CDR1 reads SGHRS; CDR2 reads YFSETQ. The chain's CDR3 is CASSLVRGGEQFF. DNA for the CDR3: TGCGCCAGCAGCTTGGTCAGGGGTGGTGAGCAGTTCTTC.

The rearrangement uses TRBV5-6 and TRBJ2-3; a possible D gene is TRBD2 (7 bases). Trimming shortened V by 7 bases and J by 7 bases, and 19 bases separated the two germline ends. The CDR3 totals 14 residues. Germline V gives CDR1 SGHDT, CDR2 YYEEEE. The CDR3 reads CASRPKGGGYTQYF. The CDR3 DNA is TGTGCCAGCCGCCCCAAGGGGGGGGGATATACGCAGTATTTT. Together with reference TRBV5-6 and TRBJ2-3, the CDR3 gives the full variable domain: DAGVTQSPTHLIKTRGQQVTLRCSPKSGHDTVSWYQQALGQGPQFIFQYYEEEERQRGNFPDRFSGHQFPNYSSELNVNALLLGDSALYLCASRPKGGGYTQYFGPGTRLTVL.

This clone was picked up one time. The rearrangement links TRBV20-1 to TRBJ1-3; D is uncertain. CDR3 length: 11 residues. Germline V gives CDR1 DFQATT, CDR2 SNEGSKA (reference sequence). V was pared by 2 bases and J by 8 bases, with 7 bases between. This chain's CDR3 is CSARRVDTIYF. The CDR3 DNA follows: TGCAGTGCTAGACGGGTAGACACCATATATTTT.

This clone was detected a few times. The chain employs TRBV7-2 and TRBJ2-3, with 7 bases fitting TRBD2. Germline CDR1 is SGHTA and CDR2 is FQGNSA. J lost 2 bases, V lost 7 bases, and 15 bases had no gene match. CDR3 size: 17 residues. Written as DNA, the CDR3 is TGTGCCAGCACTGAAAGGGCTAGCGGAGCCTTCACAGATACGCAGTATTTT. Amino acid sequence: CASTERASGAFTDTQYF.